This T cell receptor (beta chain) emerged from a study of shared clonotypes between healthy human individuals. Study-wide results and limits: Compared with memory subsets, naive subsets generally had larger estimated richness.

The V gene end was trimmed by 4 bases and the J gene end by 4 bases; junction bases not matched to a gene: 9. The CDR3 covers 15 residues. Germline V gives CDR1 SGDLS, CDR2 YYNGEE. Adult Caucasians living in Nashville, Tennessee made up all of the donors. A CD45RA-negative memory subset and a CD45RA+ naive subset were separated from the CD4+ cells. As to this clone: Its matching antigen is unknown.

TCRdb's copy holds only in-frame clones and misses some; the assay was immunoSEQ multiplex PCR. The table shows approximately 250,000 clones, with under 80% occurring only once. The gene calls are TRBV9 and TRBJ2-3; 7 bases fit TRBD1. The specimen was memory CD4+ T cells sorted from blood. Described subset: CD45RA-negative fraction. This TCR was recovered from a man in his thirties or forties in good health. The chain's CDR3 is CASSSQTTGADTQYF. The CDR3 DNA reads TGTGCCAGCAGCTCTCAAACTACAGGGGCAGATACGCAGTATTTT.